This T cell receptor beta chain was recovered during a study of technical replicates of blood from a handful of donors. Assay: immunoSEQ multiplex PCR; the TCRdb copy retains only in-frame clones and omits some. The data hold some 70,000 clones, with approximately 91% observed a single time. Germline CDR1 reads WSHSY; CDR2 reads SAAADI. The CDR3 runs 15 residues. The junction had 6 bases not matched to a gene; V was cut back by 3 bases and J by 5 bases. The sample consisted of PBMCs. The chain employs TRBV10-2 and TRBJ2-3; TRBD2 aligns across 9 bases. This TCR was recovered from a human donor in good health. Some clones in this sample may be carry-over from other donors' samples. Written as DNA, the CDR3 is TGCGCCAGCAGTGATGGGCGGGAGGGCTTAGATACGCAGTATTTT. Translating gives CASSDGREGLDTQYF.